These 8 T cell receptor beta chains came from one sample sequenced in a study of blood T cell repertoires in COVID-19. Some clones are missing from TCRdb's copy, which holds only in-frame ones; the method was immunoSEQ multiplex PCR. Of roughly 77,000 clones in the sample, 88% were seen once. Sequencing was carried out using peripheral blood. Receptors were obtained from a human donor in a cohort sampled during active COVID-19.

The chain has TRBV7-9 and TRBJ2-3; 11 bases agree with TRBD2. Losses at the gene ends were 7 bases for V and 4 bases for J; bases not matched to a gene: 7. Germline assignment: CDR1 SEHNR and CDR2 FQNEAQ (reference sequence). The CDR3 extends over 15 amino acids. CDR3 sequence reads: CASIELAGVADTQYF. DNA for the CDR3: TGTGCCAGCATCGAACTAGCGGGAGTGGCAGATACGCAGTATTTT.

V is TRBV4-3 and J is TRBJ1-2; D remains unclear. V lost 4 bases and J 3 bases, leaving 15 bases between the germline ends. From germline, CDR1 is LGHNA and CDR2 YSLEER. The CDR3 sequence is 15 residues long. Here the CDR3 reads CASSPQRTEDYGYTF. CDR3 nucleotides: TGCGCCAGCAGCCCTCAGAGGACGGAGGACTATGGCTACACCTTC.

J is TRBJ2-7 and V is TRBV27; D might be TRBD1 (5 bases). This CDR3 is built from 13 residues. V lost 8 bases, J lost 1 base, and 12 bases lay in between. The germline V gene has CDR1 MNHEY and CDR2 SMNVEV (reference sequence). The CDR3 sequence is CASAMDISYEQYF. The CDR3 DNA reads TGTGCCAGCGCGATGGACATTTCCTACGAGCAGTACTTC.

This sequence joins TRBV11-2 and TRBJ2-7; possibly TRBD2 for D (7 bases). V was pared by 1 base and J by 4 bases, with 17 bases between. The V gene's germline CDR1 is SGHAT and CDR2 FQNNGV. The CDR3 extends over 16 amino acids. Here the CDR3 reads CASSLGGGGAPYEQYF. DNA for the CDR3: TGTGCCAGCAGCTTAGGAGGTGGGGGGGCGCCGTACGAGCAGTACTTC.

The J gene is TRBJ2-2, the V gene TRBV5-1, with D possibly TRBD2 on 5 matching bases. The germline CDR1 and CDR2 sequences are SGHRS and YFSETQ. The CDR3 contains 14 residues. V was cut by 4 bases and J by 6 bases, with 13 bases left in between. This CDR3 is CASSAGPQAGELFF. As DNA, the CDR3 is TGCGCCAGCAGCGCGGGCCCTCAGGCCGGGGAGCTGTTTTTT.

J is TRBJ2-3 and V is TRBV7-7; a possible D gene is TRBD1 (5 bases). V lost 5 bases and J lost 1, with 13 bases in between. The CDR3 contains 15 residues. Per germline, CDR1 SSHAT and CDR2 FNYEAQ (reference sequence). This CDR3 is CASSPLVGGTDTQYF. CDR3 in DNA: TGTGCCAGCAGCCCCCTCGTAGGGGGCACAGATACGCAGTATTTT.

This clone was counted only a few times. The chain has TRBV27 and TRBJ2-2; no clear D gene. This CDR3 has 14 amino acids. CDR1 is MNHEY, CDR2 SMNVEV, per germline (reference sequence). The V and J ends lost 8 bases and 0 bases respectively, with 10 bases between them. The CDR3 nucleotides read TGTGCCAGCTTGGGCAACACGAACACCGGGGAGCTGTTTTTT. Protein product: CASLGNTNTGELFF.

CDR3 sequence reads: CASSQYITGELFF. As DNA, the CDR3 is TGCGCCAGCAGTCAATATATCACCGGGGAGCTGTTTTTT. This chain uses TRBV23-1 with TRBJ2-2; D ambiguous. TRBV23-1 is an open reading frame whose function is uncertain. The CDR3 is 13 residues long. Deletions cut 1 base from V and 4 bases from J, with 4 bases between.